This T cell receptor (beta chain) derives from a study of blood T cell repertoires in COVID-19. Clones were sequenced by immunoSEQ multiplex PCR, and TCRdb holds only the in-frame ones, with some missing. The table lists about 220,000 clones, around 82% of them singletons. The V and J ends lost 1 base and 11 bases respectively, with 17 bases between them. Germline assignment: CDR1 LGHDT and CDR2 YNNKEL (reference sequence). CDR3 length equals 14 residues. The sequence was collected from a woman in her fifties or sixties who had been exposed to COVID-19. Sequencing was carried out using PBMCs or T cells enriched from blood (not recorded which). V is TRBV3-1 (or the pseudogene TRBV3-2) and J is TRBJ1-2, with a tentative D call TRBD1 (5 bases). The CDR3 nucleotides are TGTGCCAGCAGCCAAGCGTTGGGGACGGGGGGATACACCTTC. Protein sequence: CASSQALGTGGYTF.